These 29 T cell receptor beta chains were all obtained from the same sample, sequenced in a study of T-cell reconstitution after alpha-beta-depleted transplantation in children. Unique molecular identifiers were used to barcode this TCRbeta library. TCRdb called the PCR reads again in MiXCR, with one record for every CDR3 protein. The sample carries some 640,000 distinct CDR3 sequences, approximately 17% recorded once. The sample consisted of PBMCs from the stem cell graft donor, taken from the stem cell graft. Receptor source: a human donor who donated a stem cell graft to a child with acute myeloid leukemia.

This clonotype has at least ten counts. This chain joins TRBV7-2 and TRBJ2-3; a possible D gene is TRBD2 (5 bases). The CDR3 runs to 15 residues. The V end lost 1 base, the J end lost 6 bases, and 14 bases lay between the germline ends. Germline V lookup: CDR1 SGHTA, CDR2 FQGNSA. CDR3 nucleotide sequence: TGTGCCAGCAGCTTAGTTTGGGAGCCGTCGGATACGCAGTATTTT. Translating gives CASSLVWEPSDTQYF.

This clonotype has a handful of counts. The chain combines TRBV5-1 with TRBJ2-2; 7 positions match TRBD1. The CDR3 has 15 amino acids. V lost 0 bases and J lost 4; bases outside the gene matches: 3. From germline, CDR1 is SGHRS and CDR2 YFSETQ. The CDR3 nucleotides read TGCGCCAGCAGCTTGGAGGGACAGCTCACCGGGGAGCTGTTTTTT. Translated: CASSLEGQLTGELFF.

This clonotype was counted at least ten times. V and J are TRBV20-1 and TRBJ1-6, with D perhaps TRBD1 (6 bases). CDR1 and CDR2 from the germline V gene are DFQATT and SNEGSKA (reference sequence). This CDR3 is 15 amino acids long. Trimming removed 0 bases from V and 4 bases from J, with 10 bases in between. The CDR3: CSARDGGRYNSPLHF. The CDR3 DNA reads TGCAGTGCTAGAGACGGGGGCAGATATAATTCACCCCTCCACTTT.

This clonotype was picked up many times. The rearrangement uses TRBV12-3 or TRBV12-4 and TRBJ1-2; no firm D call. The V gene lost 4 bases and the J gene lost 6 bases, with 9 bases spanning the gap. The CDR3 sequence is 12 residues long. This chain's CDR3 is CASSSAKDGYTF. CDR3 sequence (DNA): TGTGCCAGCAGTTCGGCCAAGGATGGCTACACCTTC.

CDR3 residues: CSARAQGANYGYTF. Here the CDR3 DNA reads TGCAGTGCTAGGGCGCAGGGGGCCAACTATGGCTACACCTTC. The chain joins TRBV20-1 to TRBJ1-2, with TRBD1 matching over 8 bases. The J segment lost 2 bases and the V segment lost 3 bases, leaving 5 bases of the junction unmatched. The CDR3 totals 14 residues. Germline V gene sequence: CDR1 DFQATT, CDR2 SNEGSKA (reference sequence).

This clonotype was recorded many times. This sequence joins TRBV7-9 and TRBJ2-1; D is unresolved. CDR3 size: 14 residues. V gave up 1 base and J gave up 6 bases, with 10 bases separating them. The germline V gene encodes CDR1 SEHNR and CDR2 FQNEAQ (reference sequence). DNA of the CDR3: TGTGCCAGCAGCTTAGTGATCAGCCTCAATGAGCAGTTCTTC. Its translation: CASSLVISLNEQFF. The whole variable domain, filled in from reference TRBV7-9 and TRBJ2-1, reads DTGVSQNPRHKITKRGQNVTFRCDPISEHNRLYWYRQTLGQGPEFLTYFQNEAQLEKSRLLSDRFSAERPKGSFSTLEIQRTEQGDSAMYLCASSLVISLNEQFFGPGTRLTVL.

In this sample, this clonotype turned up many times. The chain employs TRBV29-1 and TRBJ2-2, with D perhaps assigned TRBD1 or TRBD2 (6 bases each). CDR3 length: 14 residues. CDR1 and CDR2 (germline): SQVTM, ANQGSEA. V was trimmed by 7 bases and J by 4 bases, leaving 16 bases between them. Here the CDR3 reads CSGTRGTSTGELFF. CDR3 DNA sequence: TGCAGCGGTACAAGGGGGACTTCCACCGGGGAGCTGTTTTTT.

Only a few counts were recorded for this clonotype. J is TRBJ1-2 and V is TRBV7-9; 8 positions agree with TRBD1. The germline gives CDR1 SEHNR, CDR2 FQNEAQ (reference sequence). V lost 4 bases, J lost 3 bases, and 1 base stayed unmatched. The CDR3 spans 13 residues. CDR3 nucleotides: TGTGCCAGCAGCTGGGGACAGGACTATGGCTACACCTTC. This sequence encodes CASSWGQDYGYTF.

The table lists this clonotype with many counts. This chain joins TRBV20-1 and TRBJ2-3; 8 nucleotides agree with TRBD2. Germline values: CDR1 DFQATT, CDR2 SNEGSKA (reference sequence). CDR3 size: 15 residues. Losses at the gene ends were 1 base for V and 2 bases for J; bases not matched to a gene: 5. The CDR3 nucleotides read TGCAGTGCTAGAGTACTAGCGGAGATCACAGATACGCAGTATTTT. It codes for CSARVLAEITDTQYF.

The chain couples TRBV5-1 to TRBJ2-2, with 7 bases lining up with TRBD1. The CDR3 spans 15 residues. V was clipped by 4 bases and J by 5 bases; unmatched bases: 8. Germline assignment: CDR1 SGHRS and CDR2 YFSETQ. CDR3 nucleotide sequence: TGCGCCAGCAGCCGCCGACAGGGAAGGACCGGGGAGCTGTTTTTT. Amino acid sequence: CASSRRQGRTGELFF.

This clonotype has a count of ten or more. The chain links TRBV5-1 to TRBJ1-1, with TRBD1 identical over 7 bases. The CDR3 is 15 residues long. After removal of 4 bases from V and 1 base from J, the junction contained 7 bases not matched to a gene. The germline gives CDR1 SGHRS, CDR2 YFSETQ. In DNA form, the CDR3 reads TGCGCCAGCAGCGCGACGGGACAGCAGAACACTGAAGCTTTCTTT. Amino acid sequence: CASSATGQQNTEAFF.

This clonotype was counted ten times or more. The chain joins TRBV30 to TRBJ2-7; TRBD1 agrees at 10 bases. J gave up 3 bases and V 2 bases, and 16 bases lay outside the gene matches. The CDR3 is 18 residues long. The germline CDR1 and CDR2 sequences are GTSNPN and SVGIG (reference sequence). The chain's CDR3 is CAWSFSGTGAWSGYEQYF. In DNA form, the CDR3 reads TGTGCCTGGAGTTTCTCCGGGACAGGGGCATGGTCGGGCTACGAGCAGTACTTC.

This chain joins TRBV28 and TRBJ2-1, with TRBD1 matching 9 bases. CDR1 and CDR2 from the germline V gene are MDHEN and SYDVKM. V lost 6 bases to trimming and J lost 4 bases; unmatched junction nucleotides: 16. This CDR3 has 18 amino acids. The CDR3 DNA is TGTGCCAGCAGCGCTTCAAAGTCCGGGACAGGGCCTTACAATGAGCAGTTCTTC. It encodes CASSASKSGTGPYNEQFF.

This clonotype was seen at least ten times. This chain connects TRBV6-5 to TRBJ1-1; no reliable D call. V gave up 0 bases and J gave up 1 base, with 6 bases separating them. The CDR3 totals 14 residues. In germline, CDR1 is MNHEY, CDR2 SVGAGI. The CDR3 region has the DNA TGTGCCAGCAGTTACTCGAGACAGAACACTGAAGCTTTCTTT. Protein sequence: CASSYSRQNTEAFF.

This clonotype was detected ten times or more. The gene calls are TRBV29-1 and TRBJ2-3; 11 nucleotides match TRBD2. V lost 3 bases and J lost 6; bases outside the gene matches: 8. Germline lookup yields CDR1 SQVTM and CDR2 ANQGSEA. The CDR3 totals 15 residues. CDR3 residues: CSVDPGLAVPDTQYF. CDR3 in DNA: TGCAGCGTTGATCCGGGACTAGCGGTTCCTGATACGCAGTATTTT.

This clonotype was observed many times. V gene TRBV20-1 combines with J gene TRBJ2-1; possibly TRBD1 or TRBD2 for D (5 bases each). Looked up from germline, CDR1 is DFQATT and CDR2 is SNEGSKA (reference sequence). V was shortened by 5 bases and J by 6 bases, with 17 bases between the two germline ends. The CDR3 has 14 amino acids. CDR3 in DNA: TGCAGTGCTCTGGGGCTTACTAGGACCAATGAGCAGTTCTTC. It yields the protein CSALGLTRTNEQFF.

The genes are TRBV29-1 and TRBJ2-7, with TRBD1 as a possible D gene (6 bases). This CDR3 spans 14 amino acids. Deletions cut 7 bases from V and 3 bases from J, with 19 bases between. Germline values: CDR1 SQVTM, CDR2 ANQGSEA. This CDR3 is CSAREGQTGYEQYF. Written as DNA, the CDR3 is TGCAGCGCCCGCGAGGGGCAGACAGGCTACGAGCAGTACTTC.

The rearrangement uses TRBV13 and TRBJ1-6, with D possibly matching TRBD1 (5 bases). Trimming stripped 8 bases from V and 6 bases from J, with 11 bases between. The CDR3 runs to 13 residues. From germline, CDR1 is PRHDT and CDR2 FYEKMQ (reference sequence). DNA of the CDR3: TGTGCCAGCGCGGGCAGGGCTAATTCACCCCTCCACTTT. Translation: CASAGRANSPLHF.

The sample holds many counts of this clonotype. The genes are TRBV5-5 and TRBJ2-7; D might be TRBD1 or TRBD2, each matching 5 bases. V was cut by 3 bases and J by 2 bases, with 15 bases left in between. The CDR3 is 15 amino acids. Germline-derived CDR1 and CDR2 are SGHKS and YYEKEE (reference sequence). In DNA, the CDR3 is TGTGCCAGCAGCTCGAGACCGGGACGGACCTACGAGCAGTACTTC. This sequence encodes CASSSRPGRTYEQYF.

CDR3 DNA sequence: TGCAGTGCTAGAGATCAGACTTCCCGAGTGGGGTACGAGCAGTACGTC. Translating gives CSARDQTSRVGYEQYV. The chain has TRBV20-1 and TRBJ2-7; D unclear. Germline-derived CDR1 and CDR2 are DFQATT and SNEGSKA (reference sequence). CDR3 length: 16 residues. With 0 bases removed from V and 4 bases from J, the gap between germline ends came to 19 bases.

This chain links TRBV5-1 with TRBJ2-3; D might be TRBD2 (5 bases). The germline V and J ends were trimmed by 4 bases and 0 bases, with 15 bases remaining between them. The germline V gene has CDR1 SGHRS and CDR2 YFSETQ. CDR3 length equals 16 residues. CDR3 bases: TGCGCCAGCAGCCCCCTGACGGGAAAAAGCACAGATACGCAGTATTTT. Its translation is CASSPLTGKSTDTQYF.

This clonotype was seen a few times. The V gene is TRBV25-1, the J gene TRBJ2-5; D is possibly TRBD1 (6 bases). The CDR3 length is 15 residues. Germline assignment: CDR1 MGHDK and CDR2 SYGVNS. V was trimmed by 4 bases and J by 2 bases, leaving 14 bases between them. CDR3 residues: CASSGDRPSQETQYF. The DNA for the CDR3 is TGTGCCAGCAGTGGAGACAGGCCCTCTCAAGAGACCCAGTACTTC.

Many counts were recorded for this clonotype. This chain uses TRBV20-1 with TRBJ2-1; D possibly matches TRBD1 or TRBD2 (6 bases each). The germline V gene encodes CDR1 DFQATT and CDR2 SNEGSKA (reference sequence). The CDR3 sequence is 16 residues long. V dropped 2 bases and J dropped 4 bases, with 18 bases sitting between them. In nucleotides, the CDR3 is TGCAGTGCTAGATTATTTAGGGGGGCAACGTACAATGAGCAGTTCTTC. This gives the protein CSARLFRGATYNEQFF.

This clonotype has at least ten counts. The chain combines TRBV12-3 or TRBV12-4 with TRBJ2-2; TRBD1 matches at 8 bases. The CDR3 extends over 14 amino acids. J was trimmed by 6 bases and V by 6 bases; bases with no gene match: 6. As DNA, the CDR3 is TGTGCCAGCAGCCCGGACAGGGTCGCCGGGGAGCTGTTTTTT. This encodes CASSPDRVAGELFF.

This clonotype was picked up a small number of times. This rearrangement joins TRBV9 to TRBJ1-1; D gene ambiguous. This CDR3 is 14 amino acids long. The germline CDR1 and CDR2 sequences are SGDLS and YYNGEE. V was clipped by 0 bases and J by 3 bases, with 9 bases between them. The CDR3 DNA sequence: TGTGCCAGCAGCGTAGACAGAGATTACACTGAAGCTTTCTTT. This encodes CASSVDRDYTEAFF.

This clonotype has a count of ten or more. The chain employs TRBV5-4 and TRBJ1-4, with TRBD1 matching over 11 bases. CDR3 length: 14 residues. The germline V gene encodes CDR1 SGHNT and CDR2 YYREEE (reference sequence). The junction had 2 bases not matched to a gene; V was cut back by 4 bases and J by 6 bases. Written as DNA, the CDR3 is TGTGCCAGCAGCCGGGGACAGGGGGATGAAAAACTGTTTTTT. As protein: CASSRGQGDEKLFF. The whole variable domain, remainder taken from reference TRBV5-4 and TRBJ1-4, is ETGVTQSPTHLIKTRGQQVTLRCSSQSGHNTVSWYQQALGQGPQFIFQYYREEENGRGNFPPRFSGLQFPNYSSELNVNALELDDSALYLCASSRGQGDEKLFFGSGTQLSVL.

Note on this clonotype: This sequence may be a read error, since a much larger clone differs from it by one base. This chain links TRBV20-1 with TRBJ1-2; D unresolved. There are 12 residues in the CDR3. Per germline, CDR1 DFQATT and CDR2 SNEGSKA (reference sequence). CDR3: CSARDGYYGHTF. The CDR3 nucleotides are TGCAGTGCTAGAGATGGATACTATGGCCACACCTTC.

This clonotype occurred many times. The rearrangement uses TRBV12-3 or TRBV12-4 and TRBJ2-1; TRBD2 is a possible D gene (6 bases). The ends were cut back, 6 bases at V and 9 bases at J, with 15 bases in the middle. There are 13 residues in the CDR3. The CDR3 DNA follows: TGTGCCAGCAGCCGGACTATCGGGGGTGAGCAGTTCTTC. This gives the protein CASSRTIGGEQFF.

This sequence joins TRBV12-3 or TRBV12-4 and TRBJ2-7, with unresolved D. The CDR3 has 13 amino acids. V was cut by 3 bases and J by 1 base, with 7 bases left in between. The CDR3 spells CASSFTLSYEQYV. CDR3 bases: TGTGCCAGCAGTTTCACGCTATCCTACGAGCAGTACGTC.